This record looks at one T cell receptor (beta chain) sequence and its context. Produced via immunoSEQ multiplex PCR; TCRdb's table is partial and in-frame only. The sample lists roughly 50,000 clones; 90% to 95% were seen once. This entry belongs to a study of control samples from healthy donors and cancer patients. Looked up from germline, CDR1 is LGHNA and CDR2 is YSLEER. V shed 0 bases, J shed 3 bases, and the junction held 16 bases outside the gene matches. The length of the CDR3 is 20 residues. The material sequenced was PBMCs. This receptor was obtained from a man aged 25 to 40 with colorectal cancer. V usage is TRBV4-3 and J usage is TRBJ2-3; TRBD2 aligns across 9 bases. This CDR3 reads CASSQDGISGGLGDTDTQYF. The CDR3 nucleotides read TGCGCCAGCAGCCAAGATGGGATTAGCGGGGGCCTAGGAGATACAGATACGCAGTATTTT.